This T cell receptor (beta chain) was identified in a study of shared clonotypes between healthy human individuals. Some clones are missing from TCRdb's copy, which holds only in-frame ones; the method was immunoSEQ multiplex PCR. The sample has about 1,900,000 clones; around 96% are singletons. This CDR3 is 12 amino acids long. Per germline, CDR1 SGHNT and CDR2 YYREEE (reference sequence). Trimming stripped 7 bases from V and 3 bases from J, with 10 bases between. Positively selected for CCR7, the CD45RO-negative cells used as naive CD8 cells excluded terminally differentiated effector memory CD45RA+ cells. Within Nashville, Tennessee resided all donors, each a Caucasian adult. This clone was detected only a few times.

V gene TRBV5-4 combines with J gene TRBJ1-2, with D possibly being TRBD1 (5 bases). Sequencing input: naive CD8+ T cells sorted from blood. The TCR comes from a man aged 18 to 35 in good health. CDR3 amino acids: CASRGIDYGYTF. Written as DNA, the CDR3 is TGTGCCAGCCGGGGGATTGACTATGGCTACACCTTC. Filled out from reference TRBV5-4 and TRBJ1-2, the complete variable domain reads ETGVTQSPTHLIKTRGQQVTLRCSSQSGHNTVSWYQQALGQGPQFIFQYYREEENGRGNFPPRFSGLQFPNYSSELNVNALELDDSALYLCASRGIDYGYTFGSGTRLTVV.